This T cell receptor beta chain was profiled in a study of cytomegalovirus exposure and HLA in healthy donors (dated by TCRdb to 2016 to 2017). Study-wide context: An earlier analysis of approximately 640 of the donors reported 250 to 350 Gb of sequence data and 117 million unique TCR beta sequences from about 179 million T cells. All discovery cohort repertoires had been generated using a single sequencing platform. About five DR-DQ haplotypes were treated as single units for association and clustering because of strong linkage in the cohort. In an earlier analysis of 587 of the donors, high-throughput TCR beta sequencing was used to judge whether each TCR beta V gene segment behaved as functional or pseudogenic. The study aimed to test whether signatures of past pathogen exposure could be identified by cataloging public T cell receptors. In a later genetic analysis, genome-wide SNP genotypes for 398 of the 666 donors were used, and that subset was treated as a discovery cohort. Among about 400 genotyped donors of the cohort, an average of about 240,000 unique TCR beta nucleotide sequences was sequenced per donor, of which roughly 17% were non-productive. Using immunosequencing, the study profiled T cell repertoires from 550 to 750 subjects and related those repertoires to cytomegalovirus serostatus. Typing coverage varied by locus: about 620-630 donors for A, B, C, DRB1 and DQB1; 500 to 550 for DQA1; 600 to 610 for DPA1; approximately 490 for DPB1. A separate validation cohort of over a hundred different subjects was used in addition to the roughly 640-subject first cohort. HLA typing covered class I and class II loci at four-digit resolution. Among the approximately 430 genotyped donors, approximately 76% belonged to the genetic ancestry cluster associated with self-reported Caucasian donors. An early release that covered some 630 HLA-typed donors contained around 300 gigabases of sequencing data and around 85 million unique TCR sequences. Donor age, sex, ethnicity and CMV serostatus were compiled together with the repertoire data. In a later analysis, previously published TCR beta repertoires from about 670 donors were re-analyzed and high-resolution HLA genotyping was added so that TCR occurrence patterns could be studied. In the later analysis, no new phenotypic data were used to find candidate immune exposures; instead, reliance was placed on TCR beta sequences and their occurrence across donors. To predict cytomegalovirus infection status, the study brought together high-throughput TCR immunosequencing, statistical association of individual TCRs with disease status, and machine learning. General conclusions and limits of the study: A group of highly shared sequence variants was considered likely to be a technical artifact of the sequencing pipeline. Correlated functional status among segregating V segments might be attributable to linkage disequilibrium, but an unknown experimental factor could not be ruled out. Because some donors lacked HLA typing at each locus, the association tests relied only on the typed subset. A later genetic analysis reported fewer N-insertions in productive TCRs among donors in an Asian-associated ancestry cluster than the approximately 670-donor mean. An association between a missense DCLRE1C variant and V-gene and J-gene trimming of TCR beta chains was found in a later genetic analysis and replicated in an independent cohort. When HLA alleles, especially DR and DQ, strongly co-occurred, attributing TCR associations to individual alleles was difficult. In an earlier analysis of some 540 of the donors, most TCR beta V segments appeared in productive rearrangements about 87% or about 30% of the time, broadly matching IMGT annotations. The study listed 150 to 200 TCR beta chains as associated with cytomegalovirus. Specific HLA alleles were associated with over 15,000 TCR beta sequences at a false discovery rate of 0.05 in a later analysis. Three of the identified cytomegalovirus-associated TCR beta chains were confirmed in vitro to be specific for cytomegalovirus antigens. Most CMV-associated TCR beta chains appeared to be HLA-restricted in a later analysis, and the HLA associations seemed to be driven largely by CMV exposure. A later analysis reported that several top co-occurrence clusters appeared linked to parvovirus B19, influenza, CMV and Epstein-Barr virus. The authors suggested that the approach could potentially be generalized to other disease states and immunological phenotypes. A later analysis found that TCR association rates varied across HLA loci, with DRB1 alleles showing the most associated TCRs and HLA-C alleles the fewest. Because counts were too low, about 17 rarely observed V segments, including chromosome 9 orphons, were excluded from the earlier analysis of some 590 of the donors. Some IMGT-functional V segments, including TRBV6-2 and TRBV6-3, could not be distinguished by the 87-base-pair reads and were therefore excluded. In a later analysis, HLA-associated TCR beta chains were found to be more clonally expanded and to have lower generation probabilities than equally common non-associated chains. For the cohort, immune exposure information was limited to CMV serostatus. Sequencing depth was assumed to be roughly uniform across donors in the presence/absence analyses, though that assumption may not hold. Only TCR beta chains were sequenced in this cohort, and the absence of alpha or paired-chain data limited detectable features. In both the original and validation cohorts, the classifier was reported to diagnose cytomegalovirus status with high specificity and sensitivity. Most TCR sequences were seen in very few donors, while some public TCRs were found in many individuals. A further reported finding was that TCR beta sequences accurately predicted the HLA-A and HLA-B alleles for most subjects in the first cohort.

Library creation used the immunoSEQ multiplex PCR assay. The multiplex PCR relied on a mix of 60 forward primers for TCR Vbeta segments and 13 reverse primers for TCR Jbeta segments. The CDR3 region of rearranged TCR beta genes was amplified from genomic DNA by a multiplex PCR assay. On the Illumina HiSeq System, the amplified TCR beta libraries were sequenced as 87-base-pair reads. As for the original processing: In a later analysis, roughly 80 million unique TCR beta chains were counted across the 690 or so repertoires, and roughly 11 million of these chains were shared by at least two donors. Raw reads were error-corrected and collapsed into unique sequences by a nearest-neighbor algorithm in which closely related sequences were merged to remove PCR and sequencing errors. V, D and J gene segments were assigned by aligning CDR3 sequences to IMGT reference sequences. For a sequence to be retained, a match of at least six nucleotides to both a V gene segment and a J gene segment was required. Rearrangements were classified as productive when the CDR3 lacked stop codons and remained in frame with V and J, and all other rearrangements were classified as non-productive. CDR3 was defined according to IMGT convention as the region running from the second conserved V-encoded cysteine to the conserved J-encoded phenylalanine. Sequences without an unambiguous match to a single V gene segment were excluded from the earlier analysis of about 630 of the donors. In an earlier analysis of about 590 of the donors, a V segment was called functional when productive rearrangements were above 56.7%, and segregating when the standard deviation between donors exceeded 5%. To diagnose cytomegalovirus status from the catalog of TCR beta chain sequences, a statistical classification framework was built. V and J gene assignment, in a later analysis, came from comparing TCR nucleotide sequences with IMGT/GENE-DB human TR gene sequences. A later analysis assigned CDR3 sequences and most-parsimonious VDJ recombination scenarios with the TCRdist pipeline. A later analysis defined each TCR beta chain by its CDR3 amino acid sequence plus V-gene family, and excluded reads lacking a unique V-gene family. As a way to deal with suspected cross-contamination and a sequencing artifact, a later analysis dropped 450 to 700 nucleotide sequences that were highly shared and had low generation probability. In a later analysis, a clonal expansion index was calculated for each public chain from normalized within-repertoire ranks of inferred template counts. Generation probabilities in a later analysis came from a VDJ recombination model fitted to out-of-frame rearrangements, and those results were checked against IGoR. A later analysis scored TCR-TCR, TCR-HLA and TCR-CMV co-occurrence with hypergeometric tests, applying a repertoire-size bias correction to TCR pairs. False discovery rates were estimated in a later analysis by permuting HLA or CMV assignments 20 times. In a later analysis, co-occurring TCRs were grouped using DBSCAN, with TCRdist sequence similarity added in when clustering inside HLA-allele-positive subsets. Repertoires with fewer than 30,000 or more than 120,000 public chains were left out of co-occurrence clustering, as were a handful of repertoires with anomalous nucleotide sharing. TCRdb's version of the immuneACCESS table is confined to in-frame rearrangements and falls short of the full clone set. An unresolved V gene accounts for under half of the shortfall where checked; the remainder is of unknown origin. The D gene and trimming were derived from the DNA, and the V and J assignments and clone size from that table. Within this sample are 130,000 or so clones, with 75% of them counted one time only. Of the sample, approximately 3.2% is held by the ten largest clones.

From the cysteine through the phenylalanine, the CDR3 covers 15 amino acids. The DNA shown is the 45-base CDR3, in frame from base 1. The V end gives up 0 bases and the J end 3 bases, leaving 5 bases in the junction not matched to a gene. Reading the germline V gene gives CDR1 SGHRS and CDR2 YFSETQ. The cohort consisted of some 670 healthy bone marrow donors. Cohort members were all nominally healthy when sampled, although unrecorded immune exposures were likely present. The donor was CMV seronegative and was included in the group of about 400 seronegative cohort members. Each donor provided a peripheral blood sample, and peripheral blood mononuclear cells were used for TCR beta sequencing. Genomic DNA was extracted from the blood cell samples with the Qiagen DNeasy Blood Extraction Kit. In the case of this clone: There is no known antigen for this receptor. No quality values exist for individual bases; no much larger clone is one base distant.

The clonotype originates from a man aged 35-49 years in good health and CMV-seronegative. Sequenced: PBMCs. The chain is assembled from TRBV5-1 and TRBJ2-7; a stretch of 8 junction bases matches TRBD1. The CDR3 in this case is CASSLDGQGRYEQYF. The DNA reads as follows: TGCGCCAGCAGCTTGGATGGACAGGGTCGCTACGAGCAGTACTTC.